This TCR beta chain was obtained from a study of early T cells in non-severe SARS-CoV-2 infection. Study in general: Unpaired chains resulted from sequencing bulk RNA of unsorted whole blood. Study-wide results and limits: VDJdb matching skewed toward anti-spike CD8 responses, missing private and CD4 specificities.

This clonotype was seen many times. Its antigen is currently unknown. V was shortened by 0 bases and J by 8 bases, with 17 bases between the two germline ends. The germline V gene encodes CDR1 LGHNA and CDR2 YSLEER. The length of the CDR3 is 16 residues. Attached unique molecular identifiers marked individual cDNA molecules. In TCRdb, the 5' RACE reads were re-called with MiXCR into one record per CDR3 protein. The sample lists roughly 48,000 distinct CDR3 sequences, about 4.2% occurring once. The sequence was obtained from an adult who was a healthcare worker with PCR-confirmed SARS-CoV-2 infection or an uninfected control (not recorded which). The chain carries TRBV4-3 and TRBJ2-1; D ambiguous. The specimen was whole blood. The CDR3 coding sequence is TGCGCCAGCAGCCAAGAGGTGCCCAGCAGTCCGGATGAGCAGTTCTTC. This encodes CASSQEVPSSPDEQFF.